One and the same sample provided the 15 T cell receptor beta chains below, sequenced in a study of blood T cell repertoires in COVID-19. The repertoire was sequenced with immunoSEQ multiplex PCR; TCRdb's copy has only in-frame clones and lacks some. Here the sample spans about 120,000 clones, about 84% being singletons. Sequenced input: peripheral blood. The receptors derive from a man in his 60s with acute or convalescent COVID-19.

The rearrangement links TRBV7-8 to TRBJ2-5, with TRBD2 identical over 9 bases. Looked up from germline, CDR1 is SGHVS and CDR2 is FQNEAQ. The CDR3 totals 15 residues. Trimming took 5 bases from V and 7 from J; bases not matched to a gene: 11. DNA of the CDR3: TGTGCCAGCAGCCCCCCTGGCGGGAGGGGAGGGACCCAGTACTTC. It translates to CASSPPGGRGGTQYF.

This clone occurred a few times. V and J are TRBV7-3 and TRBJ2-1, with no clear D. The CDR3 runs 15 residues. Germline-derived CDR1 and CDR2 are SGHTA and FQGTGA. Trimming removed 0 bases at V and 2 bases at J, with 8 bases between. The CDR3 nucleotides read TGTGCCAGCAGCTTAACTAGTCTAACCTACAATGAGCAGTTCTTC. Its translation is CASSLTSLTYNEQFF. The full variable domain, completed using reference TRBV7-3 and TRBJ2-1, is GAGVSQTPSNKVTEKGKYVELRCDPISGHTALYWYRQSLGQGPEFLIYFQGTGAADDSGLPNDRFFAVRPEGSVSTLKIQRTERGDSAVYLCASSLTSLTYNEQFFGPGTRLTVL.

The chain carries TRBV6-6 and TRBJ1-1; D perhaps matches TRBD1 (5 bases). The CDR3 is made up of 17 amino acids. V was clipped by 5 bases and J by 7 bases, with 26 bases between them. Germline V CDR1 and CDR2: MNHNY, SVGAGI (reference sequence). The CDR3 is CASSLRDASGGGSEAFF. The CDR3 region has the DNA TGTGCCAGCAGTCTAAGGGACGCGTCGGGGGGAGGAAGTGAAGCTTTCTTT.

This chain connects TRBV10-3 to TRBJ1-1; weak D call: TRBD1 (5 bases). Trimming took 4 bases from V and 1 from J, leaving 10 bases between them. The CDR3 consists of 14 residues. The germline gives CDR1 ENHRY, CDR2 SYGVKD. As DNA, the CDR3 is TGTGCCATCAGTGTCCAGGGTGCGAACACTGAAGCTTTCTTT. This codes for CAISVQGANTEAFF.

This rearrangement joins TRBV27 to TRBJ1-3; TRBD1 agrees at 8 bases. From germline, CDR1 is MNHEY and CDR2 SMNVEV (reference sequence). This CDR3 region has 16 residues. J was trimmed by 1 base and V by 5 bases; bases with no gene match: 7. CDR3 in amino acids: CASSLLDRGSGNTIYF. CDR3 nucleotide sequence: TGTGCCAGCAGTCTTCTCGACAGGGGTTCTGGAAACACCATATATTTT.

The count of this clone is one. The chain uses TRBV4-1 and TRBJ1-6; D unresolved. Deletions cut 4 bases from V and 8 bases from J, with 15 bases between. The germline gives CDR1 MGHRA, CDR2 YSYEKL. The CDR3 is made up of 15 amino acids. Here the CDR3 DNA reads TGCGCCAGCAGCCTAGGAACCGGGTCCTATTCACCCCTCCACTTT. It codes for CASSLGTGSYSPLHF.

In its sample, this clone was seen once. This chain connects TRBV29-1 to TRBJ2-1; no firm D call. CDR1 and CDR2 (germline): SQVTM, ANQGSEA. Trimming pared 4 bases from V and 6 bases from J, leaving 7 bases between. The CDR3 has 11 residues. DNA of the CDR3: TGCAGCGTTGGCAGTCTCAATGAGCAGTTCTTC. It encodes CSVGSLNEQFF.

The chain recombines TRBV19 with TRBJ1-2, with D maybe TRBD1 (6 bases). The CDR3 has 14 amino acids. Per the germline V gene, CDR1 is LNHDA and CDR2 is SQIVND (reference sequence). The ends were cut back, 5 bases at V and 3 bases at J, with 13 bases in the middle. The chain's CDR3 is CASSSQGRDYGYTF. The CDR3 DNA reads as TGTGCCAGTAGTTCCCAGGGGCGCGACTATGGCTACACCTTC.

The V and J genes are TRBV6-6 and TRBJ2-5, with TRBD1 matching 8 bases. Germline CDR1 MNHNY, CDR2 SVGAGI (reference sequence). CDR3 length equals 15 residues. Germline trimming cut 4 bases from V and 4 bases from J; bases unmatched to any gene: 8. CDR3 coding DNA: TGTGCCAGCAGTTCCCCGACAGGGGTCATAGAGACCCAGTACTTC. Translated, it gives CASSSPTGVIETQYF.

V usage is TRBV7-3 and J usage is TRBJ2-3, with D hard to call. V shed 5 bases and J shed 1 base, with 7 bases lying between them. CDR1 is SGHTA, CDR2 FQGTGA, per germline. The CDR3 consists of 13 residues. Here the CDR3 reads CASSMAGTDTQYF. Written as DNA, the CDR3 is TGTGCCAGCAGCATGGCTGGCACAGATACGCAGTATTTT.

Details on this clone: A read error may produce the germline difference seen at one junction end. This chain joins TRBV7-2 and TRBJ2-1; 7 bases are a match to TRBD1. The CDR3 covers 12 residues. Germline CDR1 is SGHTA and CDR2 is FQGNSA. This CDR3 is CASSPDGTVTLF. The CDR3 nucleotides are TGTGCCAGCAGCCCCGATGGGACAGTCACACTCTTC.

The V call is TRBV7-3, the J call TRBJ1-5, with 7 bases lining up with TRBD1. The length of the CDR3 is 14 residues. Germline CDR1 is SGHTA and CDR2 is FQGTGA. With 4 bases clipped from V and 7 bases from J, the junction kept 7 bases outside the gene matches. The CDR3 here is CASSSQGQTQPQHF. DNA of the CDR3: TGTGCCAGCAGCTCCCAGGGACAGACCCAGCCCCAGCATTTT.

The chain couples TRBV4-3 to TRBJ2-7; 10 nucleotides align to TRBD1. Germline CDR1 is LGHNA and CDR2 is YSLEER. The V gene end was trimmed by 1 base and the J gene end by 4 bases; junction bases not matched to a gene: 7. This CDR3 region has 16 residues. CDR3 region: CASSQGGQGSSYEQYF. The CDR3 bases are TGCGCCAGCAGCCAAGGGGGACAGGGGTCCTCTTACGAGCAGTACTTC.

The chain combines TRBV9 with TRBJ1-1; TRBD1 aligns across 7 bases. This CDR3 is built from 17 residues. With 3 bases clipped from V and 0 bases from J, the junction kept 11 bases outside the gene matches. Germline V gene sequence: CDR1 SGDLS, CDR2 YYNGEE. CDR3 amino acids: CASSDRGQPTMNTEAFF. CDR3 DNA sequence: TGTGCCAGCAGCGATCGGGGACAGCCTACCATGAACACTGAAGCTTTCTTT.

The rearrangement joins TRBV19 to TRBJ2-7, with D possibly TRBD2 on 6 matching bases. This CDR3 is 14 amino acids long. Trimming took off 4 bases at V and 2 bases at J, with 12 bases between the two ends. Per germline, CDR1 LNHDA and CDR2 SQIVND (reference sequence). The CDR3 protein is CASSTGLTTYEQYF. As DNA, the CDR3 is TGTGCCAGTAGTACGGGACTCACGACCTACGAGCAGTACTTC.